Listed below are T cell receptor beta chains from one sample, sequenced in a study of shared clonotypes between healthy human individuals. Clones were sequenced by immunoSEQ multiplex PCR, and TCRdb holds only the in-frame ones, with some missing. The table lists some 1 million clones, under 80% of them singletons. The specimen sequenced was memory CD4+ T cells sorted from blood. These receptors all come from a man aged 18 to 30 in good health. The CDR3 runs from the conserved cysteine through the conserved F or W. D genes are given only for firm matches. A row's size may be missing; if present it is once, few, many or a size class.

V,J,size,D,CDR3,DNA
TRBV30,TRBJ2-7,-,-,CAWSVPRTGTYEQYF,TGTGCCTGGAGTGTACCCCGGACGGGAACCTACGAGCAGTACTTC
TRBV11-3,TRBJ2-3,-,-,CASSLGGTDTQYF,TGTGCCAGCAGCTTAGGGGGCACAGATACGCAGTATTTT
TRBV25-1,TRBJ1-2,many,-,CASSDNRVLYGYTF,TGTGCCAGCAGTGACAACAGGGTGCTTTATGGCTACACCTTC
TRBV7-6,TRBJ2-7,-,-,CASSLVAGSNEQYF,TGTGCCAGCAGCTTAGTCGCAGGGTCGAACGAGCAGTACTTC
TRBV9,TRBJ2-2,-,-,CASSVGEGLAGELFF,TGTGCCAGCAGCGTAGGAGAAGGGTTGGCCGGGGAGCTGTTTTTT
TRBV11-1,TRBJ2-1,-,TRBD2,CASSPGATSGSNEQFF,TGTGCCAGCAGCCCGGGCGCGACTAGCGGGAGTAATGAGCAGTTCTTC
TRBV9,TRBJ1-4,-,TRBD1,CASSTDRAEKLFF,TGTGCCAGCAGCACAGACAGGGCGGAAAAACTGTTTTTT
TRBV5-1,TRBJ1-1,-,TRBD1,CASSSNYRGTEAFF,TGCGCCAGCAGCTCCAATTACAGGGGGACTGAAGCTTTCTTT
TRBV6-1,TRBJ1-2,-,-,CASTRSKIFGYTF,TGTGCCAGCACCAGAAGTAAGATTTTCGGCTACACCTTC
TRBV7-2,TRBJ2-4,-,-,CASSLEGNAKNIQYF,TGTGCCAGCAGCTTAGAGGGAAATGCCAAAAACATTCAGTACTTC
TRBV30,TRBJ2-3,once,TRBD1,CACDRGSDTQYF,TGTGCCTGCGACAGGGGATCAGATACGCAGTATTTT
TRBV19,TRBJ2-2,-,-,CASSVLRQVNTGELFF,TGTGCCAGTAGCGTCTTACGTCAGGTGAACACCGGGGAGCTGTTTTTT
TRBV5-4,TRBJ2-3,-,TRBD2,CASSFPPSGGRTDTQYF,TGTGCCAGCAGCTTTCCCCCTAGCGGGGGTCGGACAGATACGCAGTATTTT
TRBV6-1,TRBJ1-2,-,-,CASSEATEYGYTF,TGTGCCAGCAGTGAAGCTACCGAATATGGCTACACCTTC
TRBV7-9,TRBJ2-3,once,-,CASSLALSGGTDTQYF,TGTGCCAGCAGCTTAGCCCTTTCGGGGGGCACAGATACGCAGTATTTT